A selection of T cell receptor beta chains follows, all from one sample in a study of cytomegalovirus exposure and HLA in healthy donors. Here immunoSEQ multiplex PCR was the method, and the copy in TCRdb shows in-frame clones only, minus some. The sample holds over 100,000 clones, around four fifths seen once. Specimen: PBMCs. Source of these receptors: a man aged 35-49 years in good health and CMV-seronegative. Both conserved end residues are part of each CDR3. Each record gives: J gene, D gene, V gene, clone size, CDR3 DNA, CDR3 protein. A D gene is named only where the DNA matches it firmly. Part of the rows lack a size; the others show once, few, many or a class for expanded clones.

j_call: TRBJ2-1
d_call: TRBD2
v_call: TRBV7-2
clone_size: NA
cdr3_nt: TGTGCCAGCAGCTACAATCTAGCGGGGGGACTGAGTGGGAATGAGCAGTTCTTC
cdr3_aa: CASSYNLAGGLSGNEQFF

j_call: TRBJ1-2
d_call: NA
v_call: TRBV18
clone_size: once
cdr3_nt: TGTGCCAGCTCCCTGGATAAGGTCTCTAGCCTCTATGGCTACACCTTC
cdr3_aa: CASSLDKVSSLYGYTF

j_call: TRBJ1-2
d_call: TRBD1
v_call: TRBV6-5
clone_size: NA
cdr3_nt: TGTGCCAGCAGACCAAATTCAGGGGGCGGGAGCTACACCTTC
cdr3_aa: CASRPNSGGGSYTF

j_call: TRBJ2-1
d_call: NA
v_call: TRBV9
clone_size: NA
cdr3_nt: TGTGCCAGCAGCGTAGAAGGGAGTCCATACAATGAGCAGTTCTTC
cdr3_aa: CASSVEGSPYNEQFF

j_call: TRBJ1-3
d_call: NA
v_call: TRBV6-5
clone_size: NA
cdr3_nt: TGTGCCAGCAGTTTAGGGAGCTCTGGAAACACCATATATTTT
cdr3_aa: CASSLGSSGNTIYF

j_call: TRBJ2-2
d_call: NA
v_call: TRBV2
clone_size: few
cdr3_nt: TGTGCCAGCAGTGCAGGCCTGGCGAACACCGGGGAGCTGTTTTTT
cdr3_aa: CASSAGLANTGELFF

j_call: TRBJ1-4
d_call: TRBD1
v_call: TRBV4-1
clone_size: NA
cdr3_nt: TGCGCCAGCACCTATGGGGGACAGGGAACTAATGAAAAACTGTTTTTT
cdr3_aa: CASTYGGQGTNEKLFF

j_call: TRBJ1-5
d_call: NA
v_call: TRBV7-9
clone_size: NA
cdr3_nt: TGTTCCAGCAGCTTAACTGCGGGATTCAGGAGATATAGCAATCAGCCCCAGCATTTT
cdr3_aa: CSSSLTAGFRRYSNQPQHF

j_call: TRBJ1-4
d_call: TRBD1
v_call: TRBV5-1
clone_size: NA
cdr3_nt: TGCGCCAGCAGCGGGGACAGGGTTGGTGGTGAAAAACTGTTTTTT
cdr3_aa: CASSGDRVGGEKLFF

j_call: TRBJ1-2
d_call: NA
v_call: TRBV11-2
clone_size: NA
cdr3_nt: TGTGCCAGCAGCTTAGACAGCTATGGCTACACCTTC
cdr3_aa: CASSLDSYGYTF

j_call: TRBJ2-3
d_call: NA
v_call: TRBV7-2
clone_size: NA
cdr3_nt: TGTGCCAGCAGCTTAGGCGGGCACACAGATACGCAGTATTTT
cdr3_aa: CASSLGGHTDTQYF

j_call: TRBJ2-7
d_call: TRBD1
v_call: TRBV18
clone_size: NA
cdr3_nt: TGTGCCAGCTCACCACGGGGACAGGGGATGGGGGAGCAGTACTTC
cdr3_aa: CASSPRGQGMGEQYF

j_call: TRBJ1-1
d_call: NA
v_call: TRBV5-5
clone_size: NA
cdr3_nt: TGTGCCAGCAGCTTGTCCCCGGGACACTTATCTTCTTGGAGCACTGAAGCTTTCTTT
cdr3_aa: CASSLSPGHLSSWSTEAFF

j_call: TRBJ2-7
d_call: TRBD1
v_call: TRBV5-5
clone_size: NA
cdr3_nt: TGTGCCAACAGCTTCCCGACAGGGAAGTACGAGCAGTACTTC
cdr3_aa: CANSFPTGKYEQYF

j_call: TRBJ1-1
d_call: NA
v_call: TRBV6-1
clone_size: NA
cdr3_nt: TGTGCCAGCAGCCGGAGAACAGGCCCGAACACTGAAGCTTTCTTT
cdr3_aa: CASSRRTGPNTEAFF

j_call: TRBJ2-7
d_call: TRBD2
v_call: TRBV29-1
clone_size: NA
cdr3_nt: TGCAGCGCCACCTTAGCGGGAGACCCCTACGAGCAGTACTTC
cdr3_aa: CSATLAGDPYEQYF

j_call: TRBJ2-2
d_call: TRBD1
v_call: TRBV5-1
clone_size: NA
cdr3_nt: TGCGCCAGCAGCCTCGACTCAGGGGGAATGTTGTCCGGGGAGCTGTTTTTT
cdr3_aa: CASSLDSGGMLSGELFF

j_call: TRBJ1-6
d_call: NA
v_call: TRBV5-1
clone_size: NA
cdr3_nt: TGCGCCAGCAGCTCCGGGGTACGGAATTCACCCCTCCACTTT
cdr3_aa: CASSSGVRNSPLHF

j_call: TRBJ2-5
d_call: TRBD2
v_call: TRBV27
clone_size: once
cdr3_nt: TGTGCCAGCAGTCCAGGCTGGGGGGGGCAAGAGACCCAGTACTTC
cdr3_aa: CASSPGWGGQETQYF

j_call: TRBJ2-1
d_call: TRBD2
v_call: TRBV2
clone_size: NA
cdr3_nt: TGTGCCAGCAGTAACGGACTAGCGAGCTACAATGAGCAGTTCTTC
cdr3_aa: CASSNGLASYNEQFF

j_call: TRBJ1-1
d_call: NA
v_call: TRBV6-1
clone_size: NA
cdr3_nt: TGTGCCAGCAGTACCGACAGATCGAACACTGAAGCTTTCTTT
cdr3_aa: CASSTDRSNTEAFF

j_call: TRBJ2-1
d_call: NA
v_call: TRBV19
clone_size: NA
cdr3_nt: TGTGCCAGCTCGAGGGACTCCTACAATGAGCAGTTCTTC
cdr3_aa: CASSRDSYNEQFF

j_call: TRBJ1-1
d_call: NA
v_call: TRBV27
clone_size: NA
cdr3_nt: TGTGCCAGCAAACTTTCGGGGTTTCTGAACACTGAAGCTTTCTTT
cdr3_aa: CASKLSGFLNTEAFF

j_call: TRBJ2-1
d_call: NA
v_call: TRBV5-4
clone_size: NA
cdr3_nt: TGTGCCAGCAGCCCCAATCTAGCAAGCTCCTACAATGAGCAGTTCTTC
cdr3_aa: CASSPNLASSYNEQFF

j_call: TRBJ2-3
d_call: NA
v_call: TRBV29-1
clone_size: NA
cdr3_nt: TGCAGCGGCTTGACAGCAGGCACAGATACGCAGTATTTT
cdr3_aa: CSGLTAGTDTQYF

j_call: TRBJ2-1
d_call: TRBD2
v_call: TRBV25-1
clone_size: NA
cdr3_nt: TGTGCCAGCACCCTAGCGGGTGGGGGGAATGAGCAGTTCTTC
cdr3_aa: CASTLAGGGNEQFF

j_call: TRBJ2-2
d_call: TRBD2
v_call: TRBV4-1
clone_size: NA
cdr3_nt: TGCGCCAGCAGATTAGCGGGAGGGAACACCGGGGAGCTGTTTTTT
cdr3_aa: CASRLAGGNTGELFF

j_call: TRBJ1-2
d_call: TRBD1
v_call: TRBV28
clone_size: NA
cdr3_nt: TGTGCCATCAACAGGGGAAACTATGGCTACACCTTC
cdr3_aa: CAINRGNYGYTF

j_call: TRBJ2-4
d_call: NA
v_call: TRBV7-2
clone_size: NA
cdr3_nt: TGTGCCAGCAGCTTGGACAGCGCCAAAAACATTCAGTACTTC
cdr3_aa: CASSLDSAKNIQYF

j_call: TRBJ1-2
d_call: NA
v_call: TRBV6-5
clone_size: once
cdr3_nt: TGTGCCAGCAGTTCCGGGACTGATGGCTACACCTTC
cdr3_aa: CASSSGTDGYTF

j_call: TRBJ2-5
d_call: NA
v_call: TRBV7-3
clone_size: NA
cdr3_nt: TGTGCCAGCAGTGGGACTGGCCTCCAAGAGACCCAGTACTTC
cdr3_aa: CASSGTGLQETQYF

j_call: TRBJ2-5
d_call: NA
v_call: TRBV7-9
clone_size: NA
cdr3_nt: TGTGCCAGCAGCGAGTCGTGGGGTACTAGGAAGACCCAGTACTTC
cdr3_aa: CASSESWGTRKTQYF

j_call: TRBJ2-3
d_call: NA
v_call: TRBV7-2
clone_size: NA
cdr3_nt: TGTGCCAGCAGCTTAGCCGGGACACCCGTTAGTACAGATACGCAGTATTTT
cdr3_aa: CASSLAGTPVSTDTQYF

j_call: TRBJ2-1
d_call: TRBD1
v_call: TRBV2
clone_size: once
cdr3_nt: TGTGCCAAAACAGGGGCCCCTTACAATGAGCAGTTCTTC
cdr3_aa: CAKTGAPYNEQFF

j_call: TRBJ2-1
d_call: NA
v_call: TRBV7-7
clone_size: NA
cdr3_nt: TGTGCTAGCAGCTTAGAAGGGGCAGTTAATGAGCAGTTCTTC
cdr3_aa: CASSLEGAVNEQFF

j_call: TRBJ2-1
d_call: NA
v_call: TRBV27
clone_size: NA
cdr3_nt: TGTGCCAGCAGTTTGAGCGGTCCCTCCTACAATGAGCAGTTCTTC
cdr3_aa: CASSLSGPSYNEQFF

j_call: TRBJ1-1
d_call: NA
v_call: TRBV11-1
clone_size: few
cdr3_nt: TGTGCCAGCAGCTTAGCCGGGTGGGACACTGAAGCTTTCTTT
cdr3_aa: CASSLAGWDTEAFF

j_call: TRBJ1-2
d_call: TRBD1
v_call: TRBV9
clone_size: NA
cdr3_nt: TGTGCCAGCAGCGGTCTCCAGGACAGGGCGCGCTACACCTTC
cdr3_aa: CASSGLQDRARYTF

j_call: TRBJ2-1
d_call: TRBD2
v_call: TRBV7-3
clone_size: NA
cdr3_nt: TGTGCCAGCAGCGCCAGGCCGGGAGGGCCCAATGAGCAGTTCTTC
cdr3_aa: CASSARPGGPNEQFF